This paragraph covers one TCR beta chain sequence. Antigen: not known. TCRdb used MiXCR to reprocess the 5' RACE reads, holding one entry per CDR3 protein. This table has about 500,000 distinct CDR3 sequences, more than 9.5% appearing once. This sample was included in a study of CD8 T cells in ankylosing spondylitis. The study, taken as a whole, reports: In ankylosing spondylitis blood, a motif of about 8 highly homologous TCR beta variants appeared characteristic. Clones that were linked to disease were CD8+ and were relatively rare in peripheral blood.

Germline assignment: CDR1 LGHDT and CDR2 YNNKEL (reference sequence). This CDR3 has 17 residues. The J segment lost 7 bases and the V segment lost 4 bases, leaving 15 bases of the junction unmatched. Sequenced sample: blood, either unsorted or a sorted T cell fraction (not recorded which). The clonotype comes from a male donor with ankylosing spondylitis. V and J are TRBV3-1 and TRBJ2-2; 7 positions match TRBD2. CDR3 in DNA: TGTGCCAGCAGCCGAGTCCCCGGGGCGGGAGCCGGCGGGGAGCTGTTTTTT. Its protein product is CASSRVPGAGAGGELFF.